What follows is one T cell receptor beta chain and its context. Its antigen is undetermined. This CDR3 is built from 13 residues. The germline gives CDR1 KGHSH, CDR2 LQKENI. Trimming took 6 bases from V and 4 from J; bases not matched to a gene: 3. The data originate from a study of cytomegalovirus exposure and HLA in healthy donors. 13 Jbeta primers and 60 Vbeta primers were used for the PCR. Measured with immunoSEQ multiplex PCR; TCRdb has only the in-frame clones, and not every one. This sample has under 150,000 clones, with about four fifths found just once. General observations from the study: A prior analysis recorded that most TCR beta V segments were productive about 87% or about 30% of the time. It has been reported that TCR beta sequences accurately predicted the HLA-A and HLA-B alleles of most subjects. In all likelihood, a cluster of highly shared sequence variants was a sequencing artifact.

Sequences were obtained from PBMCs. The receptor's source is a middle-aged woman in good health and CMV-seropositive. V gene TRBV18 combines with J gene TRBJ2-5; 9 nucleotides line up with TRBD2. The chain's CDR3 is CASSGLAAETQYF. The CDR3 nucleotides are TGTGCCAGCTCGGGACTAGCTGCAGAGACCCAGTACTTC.